This TCR beta chain emerged from a study of blood T cell repertoires in COVID-19. Study in general: Material from acute and convalescent COVID-19 was sourced from the United States, Italy and Spain. The cDNA or gDNA used as material had been derived from T cells, B-cell-depleted T cells, or PBMCs.

The CDR3 spans 17 residues. Original processing notes: Researchers report that nucleated cell counts were estimated from reference gene primer amplification. TCRdb's table, derived via immunoSEQ multiplex PCR, lists solely in-frame clones and lacks some. V, J and clone size are those of that table, while D and trimming were read from the DNA. The sample holds about 130,000 clones, about 86% seen once. The material sequenced was peripheral blood. This TCR was sampled from a woman between 45 and 60 years old who had recovered from COVID-19. This chain connects TRBV21-1 to TRBJ1-4; the table's D call of TRBD1 was not tested on the DNA. TRBV21-1 is designated a pseudogene. The CDR3 protein is CASSKAYPGLCDEKLFF. In DNA, the CDR3 is TGTGCCAGCAGCAAAGCTTATCCTGGGCTCTGTGATGAAAAACTGTTTTTT.